The clone carrying this TCR beta chain is a singleton in its sample. The sample comes from a study of technical replicates of blood from a handful of donors. The assay was immunoSEQ multiplex PCR, and TCRdb's table has in-frame clones only and misses some. This sample has about 16,000 clones, with around nine tenths found just once. Germline CDR1 SGHTA, CDR2 FQGTGA. The CDR3 contains 18 residues. Germline trimming cut 5 bases from V and 2 bases from J; bases unmatched to any gene: 18. The TCR sequence derives from a human donor in good health. The sample comprised PBMCs. The chain recombines TRBV7-3 with TRBJ2-7; 7 positions match TRBD2. CDR3 in amino acids: CASSRLDSLGTTPYEQYF. CDR3 DNA sequence: TGTGCCAGCAGCCGGCTGGATAGCCTCGGGACTACACCCTACGAGCAGTACTTC.